This T cell receptor beta chain stems from a study of T cell responses to AZD1222 COVID-19 vaccine. The study's findings and limits: Nearly half of spike-specific TCRs reportedly target variant regions that are unmutated in the B.1.351 and B.1.1.7 variants. Spike as a whole was targeted by vaccine-associated CD4 TCRs, dominant at 160-218 and 743-854. Females outnumbered males among donors, who were mostly white British; clonal diversity was possibly underestimated.

Doses given second, at about 4 or about 12 weeks, were pooled. Germline V gene lookup returns CDR1 SEHNR and CDR2 FQNEAQ (reference sequence). The germline V and J ends were trimmed by 1 base and 6 bases, with 8 bases remaining between them. The CDR3 sequence is 13 residues long. Of note for this clone: The target antigen is unknown.

Sequenced by immunoSEQ multiplex PCR; TCRdb stores in-frame clones only, minus some. In the table there are fewer than 150,000 clones, 88% of which are singletons. The V gene is TRBV7-9, the J gene TRBJ2-3; the D gene could be TRBD1 or TRBD2 (5 bases each). This TCR was recovered from an adult who received the AZD1222 COVID-19 vaccine. The sequencing used peripheral blood, collected 28 days after the second AZD1222 dose. As DNA, the CDR3 is TGTGCCAGCAGCTTAGTGGGGGAGGATACGCAGTATTTT. Its translation: CASSLVGEDTQYF.